The source of this T cell receptor (beta chain) is a study of T cell responses to AZD1222 COVID-19 vaccine. TCRdb keeps only in-frame clones here, not all; method: immunoSEQ multiplex PCR. Here the sample spans approximately 150,000 clones, approximately 90% being singletons. The sequence derives from an adult who received the MenACWY meningococcal vaccine as a control. The source material was peripheral blood, sampled 28 days after the second dose of the MenACWY control vaccine.

CDR3 DNA sequence: TGTGCCACCACCCGGGACAGCCCTTATAACTATGGCTACACCTTC. This encodes CATTRDSPYNYGYTF. V and J are TRBV15 and TRBJ1-2, with 7 bases lining up with TRBD1. The CDR3 extends over 15 amino acids. With V trimmed by 7 bases and J by 1 base, 9 bases remained unmatched. Germline V gene lookup returns CDR1 LNHNV and CDR2 YYDKDF (reference sequence).